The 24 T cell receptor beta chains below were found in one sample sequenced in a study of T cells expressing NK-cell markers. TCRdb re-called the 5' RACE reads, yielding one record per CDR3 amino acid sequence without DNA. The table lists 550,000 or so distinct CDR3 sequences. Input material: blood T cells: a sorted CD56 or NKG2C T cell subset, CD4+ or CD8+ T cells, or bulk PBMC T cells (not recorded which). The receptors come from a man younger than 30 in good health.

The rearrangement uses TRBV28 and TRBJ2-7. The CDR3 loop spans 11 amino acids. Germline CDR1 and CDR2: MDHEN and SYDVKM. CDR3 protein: CASSSPSEQYF. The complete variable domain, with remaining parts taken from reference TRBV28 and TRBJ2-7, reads DVKVTQSSRYLVKRTGEKVFLECVQDMDHENMFWYRQDPGLGLRLIYFSYDVKMKEKGDIPEGYSVSREKKERFSLILESASTNQTSMYLCASSSPSEQYFGPGTRLTVT.

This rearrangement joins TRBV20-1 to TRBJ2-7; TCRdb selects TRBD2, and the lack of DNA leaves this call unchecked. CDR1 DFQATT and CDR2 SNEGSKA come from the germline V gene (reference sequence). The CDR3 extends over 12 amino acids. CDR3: CSASLAGDGQYF.

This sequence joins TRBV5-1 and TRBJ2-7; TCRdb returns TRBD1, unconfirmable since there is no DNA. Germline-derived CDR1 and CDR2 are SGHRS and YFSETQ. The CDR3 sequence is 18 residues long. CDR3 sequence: CASSLGGTGTKSPYEQYF. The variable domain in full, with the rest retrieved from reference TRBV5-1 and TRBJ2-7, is KAGVTQTPRYLIKTRGQQVTLSCSPISGHRSVSWYQQTPGQGLQFLFEYFSETQRNKGNFPGRFSGRQFSNSRSEMNVSTLELGDSALYLCASSLGGTGTKSPYEQYFGPGTRLTVT.

CDR3 in amino acids: CASSAHQGRSTDTQYF. The chain combines TRBV9 with TRBJ2-3; TCRdb gives TRBD1 as the D gene, but with no DNA this cannot be confirmed. The CDR3 spans 16 residues. Germline lookup yields CDR1 SGDLS and CDR2 YYNGEE.

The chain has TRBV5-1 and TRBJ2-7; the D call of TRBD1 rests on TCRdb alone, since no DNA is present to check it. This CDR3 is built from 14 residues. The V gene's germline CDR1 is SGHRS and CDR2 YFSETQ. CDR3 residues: CASSLEPGQGDTYF.

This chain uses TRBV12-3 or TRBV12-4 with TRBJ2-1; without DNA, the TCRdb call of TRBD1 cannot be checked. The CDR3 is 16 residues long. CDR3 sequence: CASSPTGGGSYNEQFF.

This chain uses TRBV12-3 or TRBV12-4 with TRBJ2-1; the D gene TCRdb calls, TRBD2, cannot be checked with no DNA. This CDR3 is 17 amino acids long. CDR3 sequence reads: CASTQTSSKVSYNEQFF.

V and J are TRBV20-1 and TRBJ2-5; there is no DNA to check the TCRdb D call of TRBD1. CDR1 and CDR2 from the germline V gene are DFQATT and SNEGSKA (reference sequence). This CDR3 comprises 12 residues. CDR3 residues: CSAPDTGETQYF.

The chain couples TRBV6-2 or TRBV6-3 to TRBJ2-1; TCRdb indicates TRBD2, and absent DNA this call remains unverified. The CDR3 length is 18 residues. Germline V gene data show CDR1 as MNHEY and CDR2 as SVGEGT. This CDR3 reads CASSYSLAGGYSYNEQFF.

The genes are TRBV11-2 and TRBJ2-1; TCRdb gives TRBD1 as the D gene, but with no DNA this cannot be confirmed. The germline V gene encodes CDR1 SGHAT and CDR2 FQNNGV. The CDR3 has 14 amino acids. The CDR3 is CASQRGLRDNEQFF.

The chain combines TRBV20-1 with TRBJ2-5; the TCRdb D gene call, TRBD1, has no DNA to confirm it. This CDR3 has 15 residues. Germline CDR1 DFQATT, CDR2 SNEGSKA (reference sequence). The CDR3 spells CSAPLNTGFQETQYF.

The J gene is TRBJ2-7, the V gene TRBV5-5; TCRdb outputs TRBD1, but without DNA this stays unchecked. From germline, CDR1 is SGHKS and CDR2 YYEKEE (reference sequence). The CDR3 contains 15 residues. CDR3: CASSSPGDSSYEQYF.

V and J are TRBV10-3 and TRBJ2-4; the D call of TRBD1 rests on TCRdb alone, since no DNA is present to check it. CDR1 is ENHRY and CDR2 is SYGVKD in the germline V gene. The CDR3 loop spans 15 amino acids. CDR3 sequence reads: CAISGTGTSKNIQYF.

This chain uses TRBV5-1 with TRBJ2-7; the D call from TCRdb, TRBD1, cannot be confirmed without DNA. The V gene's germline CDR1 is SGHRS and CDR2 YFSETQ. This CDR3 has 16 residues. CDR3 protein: CASSLAQGADSYEQYF.

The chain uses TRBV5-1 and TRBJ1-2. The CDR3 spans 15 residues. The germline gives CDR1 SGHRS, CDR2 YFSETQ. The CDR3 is CASSLRASANYGYTF.

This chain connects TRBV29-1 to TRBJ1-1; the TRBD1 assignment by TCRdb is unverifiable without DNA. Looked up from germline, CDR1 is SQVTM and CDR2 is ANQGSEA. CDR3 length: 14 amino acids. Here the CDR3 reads CSVVIGSEGTEAFF.

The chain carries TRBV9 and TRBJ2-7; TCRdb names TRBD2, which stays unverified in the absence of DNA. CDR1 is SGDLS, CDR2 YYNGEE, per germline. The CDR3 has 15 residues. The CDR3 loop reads CASSRQTGGTYEQYF.

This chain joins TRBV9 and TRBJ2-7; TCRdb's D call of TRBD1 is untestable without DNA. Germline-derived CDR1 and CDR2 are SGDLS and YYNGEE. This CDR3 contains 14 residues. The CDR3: CASSVWDRGPEQYF.

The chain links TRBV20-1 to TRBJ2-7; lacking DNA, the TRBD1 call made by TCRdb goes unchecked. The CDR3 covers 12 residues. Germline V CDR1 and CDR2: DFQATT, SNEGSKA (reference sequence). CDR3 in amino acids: CSASPPGGEQYF.

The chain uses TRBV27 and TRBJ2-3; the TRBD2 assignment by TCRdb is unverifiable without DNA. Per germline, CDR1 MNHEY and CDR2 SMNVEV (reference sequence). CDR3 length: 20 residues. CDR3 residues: CASSFISALAGGPGTDTQYF.

The CDR3 spells CASSLAGGRPLSGRINEQFF. The chain combines TRBV5-1 with TRBJ2-1; TCRdb calls TRBD2, which cannot be checked without DNA. CDR3 length: 20 residues. Per the germline V gene, CDR1 is SGHRS and CDR2 is YFSETQ.

The CDR3: CASSFRVAGDTQYF. The V and J genes are TRBV27 and TRBJ2-3; the TRBD1 assignment by TCRdb is unverifiable without DNA. Per germline, CDR1 MNHEY and CDR2 SMNVEV (reference sequence). The CDR3 runs 14 residues.

This chain's CDR3 is CARTTLLHVSGEQFF. This chain uses TRBV27 with TRBJ2-1; TCRdb's D call of TRBD2 is untestable without DNA. The length of the CDR3 is 15 residues. Per germline, CDR1 MNHEY and CDR2 SMNVEV (reference sequence).

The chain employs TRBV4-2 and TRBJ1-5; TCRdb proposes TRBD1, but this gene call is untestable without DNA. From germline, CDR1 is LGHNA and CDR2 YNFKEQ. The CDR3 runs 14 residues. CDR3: CASSQQGGDQPQHF.